These 14 T cell receptor beta chains share one sample of origin, sequenced in a study of shared T cell receptors in the human thymus. Method: immunoSEQ multiplex PCR; TCRdb's copy keeps in-frame clones and lacks some. The data contain some 720,000 clones, more than 75% of them singletons. Separately, the same data were catalogued under a study of human thymus T cells.

Sequencing input: thymocytes. These receptors were collected from a boy younger than two with a congenital heart defect.

The rearrangement joins TRBV27 to TRBJ2-1, with 8 bases aligning to TRBD2. Germline trimming cut 7 bases from V and 8 bases from J; bases unmatched to any gene: 7. The CDR3 has 13 residues. The germline V gene encodes CDR1 MNHEY and CDR2 SMNVEV (reference sequence). CDR3 sequence: CASTSGRWDEQFF. DNA of the CDR3: TGTGCCAGCACCAGCGGGAGATGGGATGAGCAGTTCTTC.

The rearrangement links TRBV7-9 to TRBJ2-1, with 7 bases identical to TRBD2. The CDR3 length is 17 residues. Germline V gives CDR1 SEHNR, CDR2 FQNEAQ (reference sequence). V was pared by 5 bases and J by 0 bases, with 10 bases of the junction left unmatched. The CDR3 coding sequence is TGTGCCAGCAGCCTGAGAAGCCGCGGGAGCTCCTACAATGAGCAGTTCTTC. Protein product: CASSLRSRGSSYNEQFF.

In this sample, this clone turned up a few times. This chain joins TRBV10-1 and TRBJ2-1; 8 bases map to TRBD1. The CDR3 extends over 17 amino acids. V gave up 3 bases and J gave up 9 bases; unmatched junction bases: 16. Germline loops: CDR1 WNHNN, CDR2 SYGVQD (reference sequence). CDR3 in DNA: TGCGCCAGCAGTGATAGACAGGGGTACCTAGCCGCCAGTGAGCAGTTCTTC. Protein product: CASSDRQGYLAASEQFF.

The V gene is TRBV7-2, the J gene TRBJ2-3; 9 bases line up with TRBD2. CDR1 and CDR2 (germline): SGHTA, FQGNSA. The V segment lost 5 bases and the J segment 2 bases; nucleotides outside the gene matches: 17. The CDR3 totals 19 residues. CDR3 nucleotides: TGTGCCAGCAGCAAACCAGCGGGGCGGGAGGGACTCTACACAGATACGCAGTATTTT. Its protein product is CASSKPAGREGLYTDTQYF.

The V gene is TRBV6-1, the J gene TRBJ2-1, with 9 positions matching TRBD1. V lost 7 bases, J lost 5 bases, and 9 bases stayed unmatched. The CDR3 runs 15 residues. Germline loops: CDR1 MNHNS, CDR2 SASEGT. For the CDR3, the DNA is TGTGCCAGCAAACGGGACAGGGATGCCCACAATGAGCAGTTCTTC. This codes for CASKRDRDAHNEQFF.

The V gene is TRBV25-1, the J gene TRBJ2-1, with 12 bases fitting TRBD2. The CDR3 is 16 residues long. Trimming took 4 bases from V and 6 from J; bases not matched to a gene: 7. CDR1 is MGHDK, CDR2 SYGVNS, per germline. The CDR3 nucleotides are TGTGCCAGCAGTGCCCCGACTAGCGGGAGAAGCAATGAGCAGTTCTTC. It is translated as CASSAPTSGRSNEQFF. The whole variable domain, remainder taken from reference TRBV25-1 and TRBJ2-1, is EADIYQTPRYLVIGTGKKITLECSQTMGHDKMYWYQQDPGMELHLIHYSYGVNSTEKGDLSSESTVSRIRTEHFPLTLESARPSHTSQYLCASSAPTSGRSNEQFFGPGTRLTVL.

The V and J genes are TRBV6-4 and TRBJ1-2; 7 positions match TRBD1. CDR1 is MRHNA, CDR2 SNTAGT, per germline. The CDR3 has 15 residues. J gave up 7 bases and V 0 bases, and 8 bases lay outside the gene matches. As DNA, the CDR3 is TGTGCCAGCAGTGACTCATCCGACAGGGTCGGTGGCTACACCTTC. This sequence encodes CASSDSSDRVGGYTF.

The chain links TRBV2 to TRBJ2-5; possible D gene TRBD2, 5 bases. Trimming pared 4 bases from V and 5 bases from J, leaving 14 bases between. CDR3 length: 14 amino acids. Germline assignment: CDR1 SNHLY and CDR2 FYNNEI. The CDR3 DNA reads as TGTGCCAGCAGTGTATGGCCGCCGGGGGAGACCCAGTACTTC. Translating gives CASSVWPPGETQYF.

The gene calls are TRBV4-1 and TRBJ1-6; TRBD1 might be the D (5 bases). V lost 1 base and J lost 9, with 13 bases in between. The CDR3 is 15 residues long. CDR1 MGHRA and CDR2 YSYEKL come from the germline V gene. The CDR3 protein is CASSQGDGGSSPLHF. CDR3 DNA: TGCGCCAGCAGCCAAGGGGATGGGGGGAGTTCACCCCTCCACTTT.

V gene TRBV5-4 combines with J gene TRBJ2-4; 8 positions agree with TRBD1. The ends lost 3 bases at V and 5 bases at J; junction bases unmatched: 7. The CDR3 totals 15 residues. The germline gives CDR1 SGHNT, CDR2 YYREEE (reference sequence). CDR3 residues: CASSYLRGPENIQYF. DNA of the CDR3: TGTGCCAGCAGCTACCTCAGGGGGCCTGAAAACATTCAGTACTTC. Full variable domain (missing parts from reference TRBV5-4 and TRBJ2-4): ETGVTQSPTHLIKTRGQQVTLRCSSQSGHNTVSWYQQALGQGPQFIFQYYREEENGRGNFPPRFSGLQFPNYSSELNVNALELDDSALYLCASSYLRGPENIQYFGAGTRLSVL.

This chain connects TRBV4-3 to TRBJ2-7, with TRBD1 matching 7 bases. The CDR3 is 15 residues long. CDR1 is LGHNA and CDR2 is YSLEER in the germline V gene. The ends lost 1 base at V and 0 bases at J; junction bases unmatched: 3. The CDR3 bases are TGCGCCAGCAGCCAAGGACAGGGCAGCTCCTACGAGCAGTACTTC. The encoded protein is CASSQGQGSSYEQYF.

The V call is TRBV12-5, the J call TRBJ2-7; D possibly corresponds to TRBD2 (6 bases). Germline-derived CDR1 and CDR2 are LGHNT and FRNRAP. V lost 5 bases and J lost 6, with 14 bases in between. This CDR3 is 13 amino acids long. The CDR3 DNA follows: TGTGCTAGTGGTCTGCGGCGGGGTCTCGAGCAGTACTTC. Protein product: CASGLRRGLEQYF.

This clone was observed a single time. This chain links TRBV6-6 with TRBJ2-2; D possibly corresponds to TRBD2 (6 bases). The CDR3 is 15 amino acids. The V gene lost 6 bases and the J gene lost 2 bases, with 13 bases spanning the gap. Looked up from germline, CDR1 is MNHNY and CDR2 is SVGAGI (reference sequence). CDR3 nucleotides: TGTGCCAGCAGCCGAGTCGGACTAAACACCGGGGAGCTGTTTTTT. It encodes CASSRVGLNTGELFF.

This chain joins TRBV21-1 and TRBJ1-2; the D segment call TRBD1 is taken from the table without a DNA check. TRBV21-1 is a pseudogene segment. The CDR3 has 16 amino acids. The CDR3 DNA follows: TGTGCCAGCCGAACTCTCCGACAGGGGGCTGGCTATGGCTACACCTTC. Its translation: CASRTLRQGAGYGYTF.